This is a list of T cell receptor beta chains from one sample in a study of T cells in Graves' hyperthyroidism and ophthalmopathy. From the multiplex PCR reads, TCRdb called clonotypes with MiXCR, one entry per CDR3 protein. The sample shows fewer than 450,000 distinct CDR3 sequences, over 12% of them seen only once. The specimen sequenced was blood. These receptors came from a middle-aged man with Graves' ophthalmopathy. The CDR3 runs from the conserved cysteine through the conserved F or W. D genes are given only for firm matches. Rows may omit the clone size; those that give it use once, few, many or a size class.

J	size	D	V	DNA	CDR3
TRBJ2-7	many	.	TRBV3-1	TGTGCCAGCAGCCAAGATTATCGCGACGAGCAGTACTTC	CASSQDYRDEQYF
TRBJ1-6	few	.	TRBV27	TGTGCCAGCAGAGGGGGGGATAATTCACCCCTCCACTTT	CASRGGDNSPLHF
TRBJ1-4	many	TRBD1	TRBV3-1	TGTGCCAGCAGCCAAGTAGTCCTCGGGACAGGGAATGAAAAACTGTTTTTT	CASSQVVLGTGNEKLFF
TRBJ2-5	many	TRBD2	TRBV3-1	TGTGCCAGCAGCCCGTTAGCGGGAGGGGGAGAGACCCAGTACTTC	CASSPLAGGGETQYF
TRBJ2-5	many	TRBD2	TRBV20-1	TGCAGTGCTAGAGTCGTTAGCGGGAGGGCCCAAGAGACCCAGTACTTC	CSARVVSGRAQETQYF
TRBJ2-2	many	TRBD2	TRBV5-1	TGCGCCAGCAGATCACGCGGGAGAGCGAACACCGGGGAGCTGTTTTTT	CASRSRGRANTGELFF
TRBJ2-3	many	TRBD1	TRBV6-1	TGTGCCAGCAGTAACTCCGGGACAGGGGGCGCAGATACGCAGTATTTT	CASSNSGTGGADTQYF
TRBJ2-1	many	.	TRBV12-5	TGTGCTAGTGGTTTGGCGGGTTTGGGCAATGAGCAGTTCTTC	CASGLAGLGNEQFF
TRBJ2-1	many	.	TRBV6-1	TGTGCCAGCGGGACACAAACTACCTTGAATGAGCAGTTCTTC	CASGTQTTLNEQFF
TRBJ2-3	many	.	TRBV29-1	TGCAGCGTTGGGTCTACAACATCTAGCACAGATACGCAGTATTTT	CSVGSTTSSTDTQYF
TRBJ2-1	many	TRBD2	TRBV28	TGTGCCAGCAGTCCCCGCAGAATTAGCGGGAGAGGCAATGAGCAGTTCTTC	CASSPRRISGRGNEQFF
TRBJ2-3	few	.	TRBV19	TGTGCCAGCCACTTTGCGGGAGAGGGGGGCACAGATACGCAGTATTTT	CASHFAGEGGTDTQYF
TRBJ2-7	many	TRBD2	TRBV3-1	TGTGCCAGCAGCAATAGCGGGAGTGGGTTCCTCGAGCAGTACTTC	CASSNSGSGFLEQYF
TRBJ2-1	few	TRBD2	TRBV29-1	TGCAGCGTTGAAATAGCGGGAGGGCCTTTTTTTGAGCAGTTCTTC	CSVEIAGGPFFEQFF
TRBJ2-4	.	.	TRBV15	TGTGCCACCAGCAGAGTTACAGGGGCCAAAAACATTCAGTACTTC	CATSRVTGAKNIQYF
TRBJ2-3	.	TRBD2	TRBV27	TGTGCCAGCCAGTTAGCGGGAGGGCGAGATACGCAGTATTTT	CASQLAGGRDTQYF
TRBJ1-2	many	.	TRBV11-2	TGTGCCAGCAGCTTAACGCGGACTAACTATGGCTACACCTTC	CASSLTRTNYGYTF
TRBJ2-7	many	TRBD1	TRBV5-1	TGCGCCAGCAGCTGGACAGGGGCCGTTGAGAACGAGCAGTACTTC	CASSWTGAVENEQYF
TRBJ2-7	.	.	TRBV19	TGTGCCAGTAGTTCAGGGCTAGCGTCTGGTTACGAGCAGTACTTC	CASSSGLASGYEQYF
TRBJ2-7	many	.	TRBV7-9	TGTGCCAGCAGCTTAGGTCTGTCGGGGGGCGCTTACGAGCAGTACTTC	CASSLGLSGGAYEQYF
TRBJ2-3	few	.	TRBV28	TGTGCCAGCAGTTTAGCGGGAATCGCAGATACGCAGTATTTT	CASSLAGIADTQYF
TRBJ2-1	many	TRBD2	TRBV11-2	TGTGCCAGCAGCTCTTACCTAGCGGACTCCTACAATGAGCAGTTCTTC	CASSSYLADSYNEQFF
TRBJ2-3	many	.	TRBV20-1	TGCAGTGCTAGTGGGATCTCGAATTTGGTACGAAGCACAGATACGCAGTATTTT	CSASGISNLVRSTDTQYF
TRBJ2-5	many	.	TRBV2	TGTGCCAGCAGTGAAGCTCCGACCCAGTACTTC	CASSEAPTQYF
TRBJ2-5	few	.	TRBV3-1	TGTGCCAGCAGCCCCCCGGGCCGAGCATTGTGGACCCAGTACTTC	CASSPPGRALWTQYF
TRBJ2-3	many	.	TRBV2	TGTGCCAGCAACAGGGTTGAATCAGATACGCAGTATTTT	CASNRVESDTQYF
TRBJ2-3	many	TRBD2	TRBV12-3/TRBV12-4	TGTGCCAGCAGTTTAGGGGGGGGGGCAGATACGCAGTATTTT	CASSLGGGADTQYF
TRBJ2-1	few	.	TRBV27	TGTGCCAGCAGTTTAAATCTTGTGGCAAGCTCCTACAATGAGCAGTTCTTC	CASSLNLVASSYNEQFF
TRBJ1-3	few	TRBD1	TRBV12-3/TRBV12-4	TGTGCCAGCAGCCGACCGGGACAGGGGGCAAGGAACACCATATATTTT	CASSRPGQGARNTIYF
TRBJ2-3	few	.	TRBV9	TGTGCCAGCGGGACCGGGCCCCTCACAGATACGCAGTATTTT	CASGTGPLTDTQYF
TRBJ1-1	.	.	TRBV27	TGTGCCAGCAGAGGTACCGGGACTTCCGAAGCTTTCTTT	CASRGTGTSEAFF
TRBJ2-1	many	TRBD2	TRBV7-2	TGTGCCAGCAGTCATGAGACTAGCGGGAAAGACGAGCAGTTCTTC	CASSHETSGKDEQFF
TRBJ2-3	many	TRBD2	TRBV20-1	TGCAGTGCTAGATTAGCGGGAGCCACAGATACGCAGTATTTT	CSARLAGATDTQYF
TRBJ2-1	few	TRBD1	TRBV6-4	TGTGCCAGCAGTCCGCGGACAGGGGGCTTAAATGAGCAGTTCTTC	CASSPRTGGLNEQFF
TRBJ2-5	few	TRBD2	TRBV20-1	TGCAGTGCGCTAGCGGGAGGGTGGGAGACCCAGTACTTC	CSALAGGWETQYF
TRBJ2-3	few	.	TRBV20-1	TGCAGTGCTAGAGATCGCGGGGGCATAGATACGCAGTATTTT	CSARDRGGIDTQYF
TRBJ1-1	many	.	TRBV28	TGTGCCAGCAGTACCGGCCAATTTGAAGCTTTCTTT	CASSTGQFEAFF
TRBJ1-5	many	.	TRBV27	TGTGCCAGCAGTTCCACAGGGATGAATCAGCCCCAGCATTTT	CASSSTGMNQPQHF
TRBJ2-1	.	.	TRBV29-1	TGCAGCGTTGATCTACAGGGCCCTGAGCAGTTCTTC	CSVDLQGPEQFF
TRBJ2-7	many	TRBD2	TRBV18	TGTGCCAGCTCTCAGGCTGGGGGGGTACACGCCTACGAGCAGTACTTC	CASSQAGGVHAYEQYF
TRBJ2-1	many	TRBD2	TRBV7-8	TGTGCCAGCAGCTTAAAGCCTGGGGGGGTTGTTGACAATGAGCAGTTCTTC	CASSLKPGGVVDNEQFF
TRBJ2-3	few	TRBD2	TRBV19	TGTGCCAGTAGTATAAGCGGGGGAGCAGATACGCAGTATTTT	CASSISGGADTQYF
TRBJ2-4	many	.	TRBV9	TGTGCCAGCAGCGTAATGGACGGGGTAGCCAAAAACATTCAGTACTTC	CASSVMDGVAKNIQYF
TRBJ2-1	few	.	TRBV6-1	TGTGCCAGCAGTACGGGGGGCCATATGTTGGTTGAGCAGTTCTTC	CASSTGGHMLVEQFF
TRBJ1-1	few	.	TRBV12-3/TRBV12-4	TGTGCCAGCAGTTTGCAGGGTTTCGCTGAAGCTTTCTTT	CASSLQGFAEAFF
TRBJ2-1	few	.	TRBV6-2/TRBV6-3	TGTGCCAGCAGTTACCGCGCGGGACAGCAGGGTGAGCAGTTCTTC	CASSYRAGQQGEQFF
TRBJ2-7	many	TRBD2	TRBV20-1	TGCAGTGCTAGTTCTAGCGGGAGGAGAGGCTACGAGCAGTACTTC	CSASSSGRRGYEQYF
TRBJ2-7	many	TRBD2	TRBV6-1	TGTGCCAGTAGGGCGGGAGGACGAACCTACGAGCAGTACTTC	CASRAGGRTYEQYF
TRBJ2-1	many	TRBD2	TRBV5-1	TGCGCCAGCAGGGCAACTAGCGGGAGTTTTTACAATGAGCAGTTCTTC	CASRATSGSFYNEQFF
TRBJ1-2	many	.	TRBV10-3	TGTGCCATCAACCCTGACACACTCAATGGCTACACCTTC	CAINPDTLNGYTF